The 13 T cell receptor beta chains listed next were all sequenced from one sample in a study of pediatric ulcerative colitis. Sequencing was performed with immunoSEQ multiplex PCR; in TCRdb, only in-frame clones are kept and a portion is missing. The table records about 36,000 clones, around 78% of them present only once. Sequencing was done on a sample of blood. These receptors were obtained from a girl between 10 and 17 years old with moderate ulcerative colitis.

This chain connects TRBV5-5 to TRBJ2-7; tentative D call: TRBD2 (6 bases). Trimming shortened V by 4 bases and J by 3 bases, and 17 bases separated the two germline ends. Looked up from germline, CDR1 is SGHKS and CDR2 is YYEKEE (reference sequence). The length of the CDR3 is 15 residues. The CDR3 DNA reads as TGTGCCAGCAGCCCCGGGGGAGGAGATTTCTACGAGCAGTACTTC. It yields the protein CASSPGGGDFYEQYF.

This clone was counted between two and nine times. The J gene is TRBJ1-2, the V gene TRBV30, with 11 nucleotides matching TRBD1. This CDR3 is built from 14 residues. Germline values: CDR1 GTSNPN, CDR2 SVGIG (reference sequence). V lost 3 bases and J lost 2; bases outside the gene matches: 2. The CDR3 sequence is CAWRGQGANYGYTF. The DNA of the CDR3 is TGTGCCTGGAGAGGACAGGGGGCGAACTATGGCTACACCTTC. Based on the CDR3 plus reference TRBV30 and TRBJ1-2, the full variable domain is SQTIHQWPATLVQPVGSPLSLECTVEGTSNPNLYWYRQAAGRGLQLLFYSVGIGQISSEVPQNLSASRPQDRQFILSSKKLLLSDSGFYLCAWRGQGANYGYTFGSGTRLTVV.

This sequence joins TRBV7-9 and TRBJ1-1; 8 bases are a match to TRBD1. The CDR3 runs 16 residues. Germline V CDR1 and CDR2: SEHNR, FQNEAQ (reference sequence). Trimming cost V 5 bases and J 5 bases; bases outside gene matches: 13. The CDR3 nucleotides read TGTGCCAGCAGCCCTCCTTTAGGACAGGGAGAAACTGAAGCTTTCTTT. Its protein is CASSPPLGQGETEAFF.

This clone was observed a handful of times. DNA of the CDR3: TGTGCCAGCAGTTATCGCAGGGGAGGGTTCTACGAGCAGTACTTC. Translating gives CASSYRRGGFYEQYF. The chain joins TRBV6-6 to TRBJ2-7; a weak D match, TRBD2 (7 bases). The CDR3 loop spans 15 amino acids. Germline values: CDR1 MNHNY, CDR2 SVGAGI (reference sequence). V dropped 3 bases and J dropped 3 bases, with 15 bases sitting between them.

The chain recombines TRBV28 with TRBJ2-5, with D tentatively TRBD2 (7 bases). Trimming left V 11 bases short and J 3 bases short, with 19 bases between. CDR1 is MDHEN, CDR2 SYDVKM, per germline. The CDR3 is 14 residues long. The CDR3 sequence is CASRGAATEETQYF. The DNA of the CDR3 is TGTGCCTCTCGGGGGGCTGCGACAGAAGAGACCCAGTACTTC.

The chain recombines TRBV25-1 with TRBJ1-1; D unclear. The length of the CDR3 is 13 residues. The V gene lost 1 base and the J gene lost 8 bases, with 11 bases spanning the gap. Germline V gene data show CDR1 as MGHDK and CDR2 as SYGVNS. CDR3 in amino acids: CASSESRATEAFF. The CDR3 DNA reads TGTGCCAGCAGTGAATCACGAGCCACCGAAGCTTTCTTT. The entire variable domain, with the rest obtained from reference TRBV25-1 and TRBJ1-1, is as follows: EADIYQTPRYLVIGTGKKITLECSQTMGHDKMYWYQQDPGMELHLIHYSYGVNSTEKGDLSSESTVSRIRTEHFPLTLESARPSHTSQYLCASSESRATEAFFGQGTRLTVV.

The chain is built from TRBV6-5 and TRBJ2-7; tentatively, D is TRBD2 (5 bases). Germline values: CDR1 MNHEY, CDR2 SVGAGI. The CDR3 is 14 amino acids. Trimming pared 2 bases from V and 1 base from J, leaving 9 bases between. CDR3 bases: TGTGCCAGCAGTTACCGAGGGCCTTCCTACGAGCAGTACTTC. This translates into CASSYRGPSYEQYF.

This chain joins TRBV4-2 and TRBJ2-5; D is possibly TRBD1 or TRBD2 (6 bases each). This CDR3 has 14 amino acids. Trimming removed 0 bases from V and 3 bases from J, with 8 bases in between. CDR1 LGHNA and CDR2 YNFKEQ come from the germline V gene. CDR3 DNA sequence: TGTGCCAGCAGCCAAGATAGGGGGGAAGAGACCCAGTACTTC. Encoded protein: CASSQDRGEETQYF.

The chain employs TRBV7-8 and TRBJ2-3; 8 bases are shared with TRBD2. Germline V gives CDR1 SGHVS, CDR2 FQNEAQ. The length of the CDR3 is 14 residues. The J segment lost 0 bases and the V segment lost 10 bases, leaving 6 bases of the junction unmatched. The CDR3 nucleotides are TGTGCCAATTCGCCGGGAGGGAGCACAGATACGCAGTATTTT. This encodes CANSPGGSTDTQYF.

The chain combines TRBV6-5 with TRBJ1-1; a possible D gene is TRBD1 (6 bases). Trimming shortened V by 6 bases and J by 4 bases, and 15 bases separated the two germline ends. The CDR3 is 14 amino acids. The germline V gene encodes CDR1 MNHEY and CDR2 SVGAGI. CDR3 in amino acids: CASSLNGGTTEAFF. CDR3 nucleotides: TGTGCCAGCAGCCTCAATGGGGGCACCACTGAAGCTTTCTTT.

In this sample, this clone turned up a few times. Different DNA sequences within this sample yield the same CDR3. The gene calls are TRBV7-8 and TRBJ1-2, with TRBD1 matching 9 bases. CDR3 length equals 14 residues. Germline CDR1 is SGHVS and CDR2 is FQNEAQ. With V trimmed by 3 bases and J by 8 bases, 7 bases remained unmatched. The CDR3 is CASSLIQGAGGYTF. CDR3 DNA sequence: TGTGCCAGCAGCTTGATACAGGGGGCGGGCGGCTACACCTTC.

The CDR3, as DNA: TGTGCCAGCAGCGCGGATCCCTACAATGAGCAGTTCTTC. It is translated as CASSADPYNEQFF. V gene TRBV9 combines with J gene TRBJ2-1; D unclear. CDR1 and CDR2 from the germline V gene are SGDLS and YYNGEE. This CDR3 is 13 amino acids long. Trimming removed 3 bases from V and 2 bases from J, with 6 bases in between.

The chain combines TRBV11-2 with TRBJ2-1; D is unclear. The CDR3 is 16 residues long. V was shortened by 2 bases and J by 0 bases, with 11 bases between the two germline ends. The germline gives CDR1 SGHAT, CDR2 FQNNGV. In DNA, the CDR3 is TGTGCCAGCAGCTTAATCGCCCGTAGCTCCTACAATGAGCAGTTCTTC. As protein: CASSLIARSSYNEQFF.